This T cell receptor beta chain was sequenced in a study of CD8+ T cells in alopecia areata. The sample's treatment: oral pan-JAK inhibitor, 5-10 mg twice daily. Germline CDR1 and CDR2: SGDLS and YYNGEE. The CDR3 is 18 residues long. Trimming at V came to 2 bases and at J to 3 bases, leaving 11 bases not matched to a gene. Sequencing relied on a cDNA template that was reverse transcribed from extracted RNA. Sequenced by immunoSEQ multiplex PCR; TCRdb stores in-frame clones only, minus some. This table has about 100,000 clones, less than 90% appearing once. This rearrangement joins TRBV9 to TRBJ2-3; 11 bases match TRBD2. The sample was CD8+ T cells sorted from blood, taken at week 24, from a patient treated with tofacitinib. The source is a human donor with alopecia areata. The chain's CDR3 is CASSVGVLAGGPTDTQYF. In DNA form, the CDR3 reads TGTGCCAGCAGCGTGGGTGTCCTAGCGGGGGGTCCTACAGATACGCAGTATTTT.